This paragraph covers one T cell receptor beta chain sequence. The antigen is unknown. This table comes from immunoSEQ multiplex PCR, and its TCRdb copy is limited to in-frame clones, with some not included. The table includes about 83,000 clones, over 80% detected once. Germline CDR1 and CDR2: SGHAT and FQNNGV. Trimming left V 1 base short and J 2 bases short, with 9 bases between. This CDR3 contains 15 residues. The sample belongs to a study of T cell responses to AZD1222 COVID-19 vaccine. General observations from the study: Compared with day 0, the breadth and depth of the Spike-specific TCR repertoire rose significantly after two doses of AZD1222. Mapped onto spike, vaccine-associated CD4 TCRs spanned it and were dominant at 160-218 and 743-854. Only a handful of AZD1222 recipients, roughly 6 in all, had baseline seropositivity. Donors, mostly white British, included more females; clonal diversity was possibly underestimated.

The chain couples TRBV11-2 to TRBJ2-1; a possible D gene is TRBD2 (6 bases). The clonotype originates from an adult in good health. The material was peripheral blood, obtained on day 0 of MenACWY control vaccination. The CDR3 here is CASSLGAGPYNEQFF. The CDR3 DNA reads TGTGCCAGCAGCTTAGGGGCGGGACCCTACAATGAGCAGTTCTTC.